This TCR beta chain is from a study of tumor-infiltrating lymphocytes in localized non-small cell lung cancer. Study at large: Patients included smokers and never-smokers with various histologies, some sampled after neoadjuvant chemotherapy.

Details on this clone: Its antigen is as yet unknown.

The method was immunoSEQ multiplex PCR; TCRdb's version includes in-frame clones alone and lacks a portion of them. The sample contains about 16,000 clones, roughly 70% of which appear only once. Study-wide points: Tumor T-cell fraction from TCR sequencing was not associated with recurrence-free survival (p = 0.61). Only some patients had TCR sequencing, depending on available tissue. T-cell fraction did not differ between immunotypes IM1 and IM2.

V lost 5 bases, J lost 7 bases, and 9 bases lay in between. Germline assignment: CDR1 SEHNR and CDR2 FQNEAQ (reference sequence). The CDR3 contains 12 residues. Sample: lung tumor tissue. The rearrangement links TRBV7-9 to TRBJ2-4; TRBD2 might be the D (6 bases). The source of this sequence is a human donor with non-small cell lung cancer. CDR3 loop: CASSLSGNIQYF. Here the CDR3 DNA reads TGTGCCAGCAGCCTAAGCGGGAACATTCAGTACTTC.